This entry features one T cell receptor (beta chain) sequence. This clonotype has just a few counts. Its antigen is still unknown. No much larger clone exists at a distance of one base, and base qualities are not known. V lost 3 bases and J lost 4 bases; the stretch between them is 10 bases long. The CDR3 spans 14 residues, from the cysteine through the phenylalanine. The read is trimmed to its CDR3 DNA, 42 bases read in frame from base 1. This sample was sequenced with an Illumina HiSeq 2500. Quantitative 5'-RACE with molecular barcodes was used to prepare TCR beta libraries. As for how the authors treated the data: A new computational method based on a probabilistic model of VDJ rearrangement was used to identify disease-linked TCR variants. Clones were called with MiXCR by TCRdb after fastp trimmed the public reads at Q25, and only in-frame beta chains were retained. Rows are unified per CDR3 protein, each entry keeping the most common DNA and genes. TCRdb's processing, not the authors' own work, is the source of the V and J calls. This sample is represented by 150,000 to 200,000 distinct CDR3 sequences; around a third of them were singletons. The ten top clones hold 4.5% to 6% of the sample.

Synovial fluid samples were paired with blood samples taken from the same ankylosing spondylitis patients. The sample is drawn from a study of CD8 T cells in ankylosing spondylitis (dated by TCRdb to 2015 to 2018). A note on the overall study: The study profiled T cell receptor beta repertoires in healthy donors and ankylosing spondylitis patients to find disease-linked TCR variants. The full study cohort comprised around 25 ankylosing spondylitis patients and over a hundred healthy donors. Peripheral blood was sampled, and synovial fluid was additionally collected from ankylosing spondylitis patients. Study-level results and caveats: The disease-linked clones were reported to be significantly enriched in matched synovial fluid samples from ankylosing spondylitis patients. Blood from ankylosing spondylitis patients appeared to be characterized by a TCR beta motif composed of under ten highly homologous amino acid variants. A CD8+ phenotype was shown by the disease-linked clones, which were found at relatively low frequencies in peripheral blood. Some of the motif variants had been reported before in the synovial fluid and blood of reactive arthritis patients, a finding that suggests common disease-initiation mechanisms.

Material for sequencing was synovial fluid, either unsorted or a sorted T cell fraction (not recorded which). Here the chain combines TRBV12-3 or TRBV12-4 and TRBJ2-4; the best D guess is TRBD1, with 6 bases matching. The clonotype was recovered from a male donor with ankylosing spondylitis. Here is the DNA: TGTGCCAGCAGTTTTAGGACAGCTAAAAACATTCAGTACTTC. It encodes CASSFRTAKNIQYF.